Presented here are 27 T cell receptor beta chains from one specimen sequenced in a study of shared clonotypes between healthy human individuals. TCRdb's table, derived via immunoSEQ multiplex PCR, lists solely in-frame clones and lacks some. The top ten clones hold about 0.41% of a sample with 2 million to 2.5 million clones, over 90% of them seen once. The specimen was naive CD4+ T cells from PBMCs. Stated subset: CD45RA+ positively selected. Receptors were obtained from a man aged 18 to 30 in good health. Some clones in this sample may be carry-over from other donors' samples.

The chain links TRBV7-9 to TRBJ2-7, with D perhaps matching TRBD2 (5 bases). The CDR3 contains 14 residues. Germline-derived CDR1 and CDR2 are SEHNR and FQNEAQ (reference sequence). Trimming left V 5 bases short and J 0 bases short, with 11 bases between. The CDR3 is CASSRTGNSYEQYF. In DNA form, the CDR3 reads TGTGCCAGCAGCCGGACGGGGAACTCCTACGAGCAGTACTTC.

The gene calls are TRBV29-1 and TRBJ2-3; D might be TRBD2 (6 bases). Germline V gene sequence: CDR1 SQVTM, CDR2 ANQGSEA. The CDR3 extends over 16 amino acids. The CDR3 coding sequence is TGCAGACGACTGCGGCGACTAGTAGGGTTTCCAGATACGCAGTATTTT. This encodes CRRLRRLVGFPDTQYF.

J is TRBJ2-3 and V is TRBV5-4; the D gene is possibly TRBD1 (5 bases). V lost 5 bases, J lost 2 bases, and 15 bases lay in between. Germline CDR1 reads SGHNT; CDR2 reads YYREEE (reference sequence). The CDR3 is made up of 15 amino acids. The DNA for the CDR3 is TGTGCCAGCAGACTGGACAAGGGATCCACAGATACGCAGTATTTT. Its translation is CASRLDKGSTDTQYF.

The chain employs TRBV4-1 and TRBJ2-5; D not certain. V dropped 1 base and J dropped 5 bases, with 17 bases sitting between them. Germline V lookup: CDR1 MGHRA, CDR2 YSYEKL. The CDR3 has 16 amino acids. The CDR3 here is CASSQGPARAPETQYF. DNA for the CDR3: TGCGCCAGCAGCCAAGGGCCAGCCCGGGCGCCGGAGACCCAGTACTTC.

This sequence joins TRBV11-2 and TRBJ1-4; D gene uncertain. The germline V gene has CDR1 SGHAT and CDR2 FQNNGV. This CDR3 is 14 amino acids long. V was pared by 5 bases and J by 8 bases, with 15 bases between. CDR3: CASSPRPQNEKLFF. The CDR3, as DNA: TGTGCCAGCAGCCCCCGACCCCAAAACGAAAAACTGTTTTTT.

The chain is built from TRBV6-5 and TRBJ2-1; D ambiguous. This CDR3 comprises 14 residues. In germline, CDR1 is MNHEY, CDR2 SVGAGI. Trimming stripped 0 bases from V and 9 bases from J, with 12 bases between. The CDR3 DNA follows: TGTGCCAGCAGTTACTCGCCTTCAGGTACTGAGCAGTTCTTC. Translation: CASSYSPSGTEQFF.

The chain is built from TRBV9 and TRBJ2-3, with D possibly matching TRBD2 (6 bases). Germline V gene lookup returns CDR1 SGDLS and CDR2 YYNGEE. The CDR3 consists of 14 residues. V was pared by 3 bases and J by 4 bases, with 12 bases between. The CDR3 loop is CASSAGSFADTQYF. CDR3 coding DNA: TGTGCCAGCAGCGCCGGGAGCTTCGCAGATACGCAGTATTTT.

CDR3 protein: CASSEAGAETQYF. CDR3 DNA: TGCGCCAGCAGTGAGGCAGGGGCCGAGACCCAGTACTTC. This chain joins TRBV10-1 and TRBJ2-5; a possible D gene is TRBD1 (6 bases). The length of the CDR3 is 13 residues. The germline gives CDR1 WNHNN, CDR2 SYGVQD (reference sequence). Trimming removed 2 bases from V and 5 bases from J, with 9 bases in between.

The rearrangement joins TRBV6-1 to TRBJ1-5; no clear D gene. The CDR3 spans 16 residues. With 0 bases removed from V and 3 bases from J, the gap between germline ends came to 12 bases. Germline CDR1 and CDR2: MNHNS and SASEGT. The CDR3 here is CASSEAIGRINQPQHF. The CDR3 region has the DNA TGTGCCAGCAGTGAAGCGATTGGGAGGATCAATCAGCCCCAGCATTTT.

This chain joins TRBV2 and TRBJ1-5; D remains unclear. Trimming stripped 7 bases from V and 1 base from J, with 11 bases between. The CDR3 consists of 14 residues. Germline CDR1 and CDR2: SNHLY and FYNNEI. The CDR3 protein is CASTQLASNQPQHF. The CDR3, as DNA: TGTGCCAGCACCCAACTGGCGAGCAATCAGCCCCAGCATTTT.

The chain recombines TRBV28 with TRBJ2-2; 9 bases are a match to TRBD1. Losses at the gene ends were 5 bases for V and 4 bases for J; bases not matched to a gene: 8. This CDR3 contains 16 residues. Looked up from germline, CDR1 is MDHEN and CDR2 is SYDVKM. CDR3 nucleotide sequence: TGTGCCAGCAGTCTGAGGGACAGGGCGAGCACCGGGGAGCTGTTTTTT. Protein product: CASSLRDRASTGELFF.

This sequence joins TRBV5-1 and TRBJ2-3; 11 nucleotides match TRBD2. CDR1 is SGHRS and CDR2 is YFSETQ in the germline V gene. The CDR3 contains 15 residues. V gave up 3 bases and J gave up 4 bases; unmatched junction bases: 4. The CDR3 nucleotides are TGCGCCAGCAGCTCGACTAGCGGGATCGCAGATACGCAGTATTTT. Translated, it gives CASSSTSGIADTQYF.

The chain combines TRBV27 with TRBJ1-4; no definite D call. The CDR3 covers 14 residues. Germline assignment: CDR1 MNHEY and CDR2 SMNVEV (reference sequence). The germline V and J ends were trimmed by 5 bases and 5 bases, with 12 bases remaining between them. The CDR3 DNA sequence: TGTGCCAGCAGTCTTAACCGTAGGAATGAAAAACTGTTTTTT. Translation: CASSLNRRNEKLFF.

In DNA form, the CDR3 reads TGTGCCAGCAGTCAGGGAATCGGGAATGAGCAGTTCTTC. It codes for CASSQGIGNEQFF. The V gene is TRBV5-4, the J gene TRBJ2-1, with a weak D call TRBD1 (5 bases). Trimming took 5 bases from V and 7 from J, leaving 13 bases between them. The CDR3 is 13 residues long. Germline V gene data show CDR1 as SGHNT and CDR2 as YYREEE (reference sequence).

The chain uses TRBV5-4 and TRBJ1-4; a possible D gene is TRBD1 (5 bases). The CDR3 contains 16 residues. CDR1 is SGHNT, CDR2 YYREEE, per germline (reference sequence). The V end lost 4 bases, the J end lost 0 bases, and 13 bases lay between the germline ends. This chain's CDR3 is CASSPVQGATNEKLFF. In DNA form, the CDR3 reads TGTGCCAGCAGCCCGGTGCAGGGTGCAACTAATGAAAAACTGTTTTTT.

This clone has a single count. Other DNA sequences from this sample encode an identical CDR3 as well. This chain uses TRBV28 with TRBJ1-5, with D possibly matching TRBD1 (6 bases). Germline V CDR1 and CDR2: MDHEN, SYDVKM. This CDR3 has 13 residues. V lost 4 bases and J lost 2, with 6 bases in between. CDR3 residues: CASSYRGNQPQHF. For the CDR3, the DNA is TGTGCCAGCAGTTACAGGGGCAATCAGCCCCAGCATTTT.

The V gene is TRBV18, the J gene TRBJ1-5; no clear D. V was clipped by 1 base and J by 0 bases, with 4 bases between them. CDR3 length: 14 amino acids. Germline V CDR1 and CDR2: KGHSH, LQKENI. In DNA, the CDR3 is TGTGCCAGCTCACCACTCTCTAGCAATCAGCCCCAGCATTTT. Protein product: CASSPLSSNQPQHF.

This clone appeared a few times. Other DNA sequences in the same sample also yield this CDR3. This chain's CDR3 is CASSLGQNTEAFF. In DNA, the CDR3 is TGTGCCAGCAGCCTCGGACAGAACACTGAAGCTTTCTTT. V gene TRBV7-6 combines with J gene TRBJ1-1; D possibly corresponds to TRBD1 (5 bases). Trimming pared 5 bases from V and 1 base from J, leaving 8 bases between. Germline values: CDR1 SGHVS, CDR2 FNYEAQ. The CDR3 consists of 13 residues.

Concerning this clone itself: Other nucleotide sequences from this sample produce the same CDR3. This chain joins TRBV6-4 and TRBJ1-1, with 8 bases matching TRBD1. Unmatched junction bases numbered 5, after V lost 3 bases and J lost 5 bases. CDR3 length: 14 amino acids. In germline, CDR1 is MRHNA, CDR2 SNTAGT. The CDR3 sequence is CASSEQGAGTEAFF. The DNA for the CDR3 is TGTGCCAGCAGTGAGCAGGGGGCGGGTACTGAAGCTTTCTTT.

The V call is TRBV2, the J call TRBJ2-3; D is unresolved. The CDR3 consists of 13 residues. Germline V gene sequence: CDR1 SNHLY, CDR2 FYNNEI. Between the trimmed V and J ends, which lost 8 bases and 5 bases, there was a span of 14 bases. The CDR3 region is CASHTGLEDTQYF. CDR3 DNA: TGTGCCAGCCACACCGGGCTAGAAGATACGCAGTATTTT.

J is TRBJ2-7 and V is TRBV27; 14 bases agree with TRBD2. The CDR3 is 20 residues long. Per the germline V gene, CDR1 is MNHEY and CDR2 is SMNVEV (reference sequence). The J segment lost 2 bases and the V segment lost 2 bases, leaving 14 bases of the junction unmatched. The CDR3, as DNA: TGTGCCAGCAGTTTAAAGGTGATCGGACTAGCGGGAGGCCAAACCTACGAGCAGTACTTC. Translated, it gives CASSLKVIGLAGGQTYEQYF.

The J gene is TRBJ2-3, the V gene TRBV15; TRBD2 matches 7 bases. This CDR3 is 17 amino acids long. Trimming cost V 1 base and J 0 bases; bases outside gene matches: 7. Germline V CDR1 and CDR2: LNHNV, YYDKDF (reference sequence). The CDR3 region is CATSRAGGIFSTDTQYF. The CDR3 region has the DNA TGTGCCACCAGCAGAGCGGGAGGAATCTTTAGCACAGATACGCAGTATTTT.

Of note for this clone: At the DNA level, this CDR3 is encoded by other sequences in the same sample as well. This chain connects TRBV29-1 to TRBJ2-7, with TRBD2 as a possible D gene (5 bases). Trimming left V 1 base short and J 3 bases short, with 7 bases between. The CDR3 loop spans 12 amino acids. Germline CDR1 reads SQVTM; CDR2 reads ANQGSEA. CDR3 sequence reads: CSVEGTGYEQYF. In DNA form, the CDR3 reads TGCAGCGTTGAAGGGACTGGCTACGAGCAGTACTTC.

The count of this clone is one. This chain uses TRBV15 with TRBJ1-3, with D unresolved. V was trimmed by 1 base and J by 0 bases, leaving 13 bases between them. This CDR3 has 17 amino acids. Germline V gene sequence: CDR1 LNHNV, CDR2 YYDKDF (reference sequence). This chain's CDR3 is CATSRGRSLYSGNTIYF. CDR3 bases: TGTGCCACCAGCAGAGGTAGATCCCTCTACTCTGGAAACACCATATATTTT.

Note on this clone: Compared with germline, one end of the junction differs, possibly owing to a read error. The rearrangement links TRBV10-3 to TRBJ2-7, with D perhaps TRBD1 (5 bases). This CDR3 is 15 amino acids long. Germline CDR1 is ENHRY and CDR2 is SYGVKD. This chain's CDR3 is CAISPLTEPSHEQYF. Here the CDR3 DNA reads TGTGCCATCAGCCCTCTGACAGAACCCTCCCACGAGCAGTACTTC.

The chain employs TRBV5-1 and TRBJ2-1; 7 nucleotides align to TRBD1. In germline, CDR1 is SGHRS, CDR2 YFSETQ. The CDR3 is 16 residues long. V lost 3 bases to trimming and J lost 3 bases; unmatched junction nucleotides: 9. The DNA of the CDR3 is TGCGCCAGCAGCTCTTATTCGACAGGGAGCTACAATGAGCAGTTCTTC. Translation gives CASSSYSTGSYNEQFF.

The J gene is TRBJ2-7, the V gene TRBV5-1; 7 bases map to TRBD1. The CDR3 contains 15 residues. Germline V gene lookup returns CDR1 SGHRS and CDR2 YFSETQ. The ends lost 2 bases at V and 4 bases at J; junction bases unmatched: 9. CDR3 amino acids: CASSLPRTGAYEQYF. The CDR3, as DNA: TGCGCCAGCAGCTTACCTCGGACAGGAGCATACGAGCAGTACTTC. Variable domain in full (rest from reference TRBV5-1 and TRBJ2-7): KAGVTQTPRYLIKTRGQQVTLSCSPISGHRSVSWYQQTPGQGLQFLFEYFSETQRNKGNFPGRFSGRQFSNSRSEMNVSTLELGDSALYLCASSLPRTGAYEQYFGPGTRLTVT.